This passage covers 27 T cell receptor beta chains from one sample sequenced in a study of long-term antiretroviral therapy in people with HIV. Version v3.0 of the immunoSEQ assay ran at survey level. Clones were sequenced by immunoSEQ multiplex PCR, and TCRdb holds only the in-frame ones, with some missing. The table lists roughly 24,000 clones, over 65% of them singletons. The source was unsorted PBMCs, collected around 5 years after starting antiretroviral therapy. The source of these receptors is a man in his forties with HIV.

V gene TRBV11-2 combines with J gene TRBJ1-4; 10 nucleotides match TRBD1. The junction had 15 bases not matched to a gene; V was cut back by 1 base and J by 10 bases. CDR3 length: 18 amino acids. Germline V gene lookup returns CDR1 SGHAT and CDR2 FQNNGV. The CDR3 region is CASSLGQGRQGALGKLFF. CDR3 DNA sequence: TGTGCCAGCAGCTTAGGACAAGGGCGACAGGGGGCTCTCGGAAAACTGTTTTTT.

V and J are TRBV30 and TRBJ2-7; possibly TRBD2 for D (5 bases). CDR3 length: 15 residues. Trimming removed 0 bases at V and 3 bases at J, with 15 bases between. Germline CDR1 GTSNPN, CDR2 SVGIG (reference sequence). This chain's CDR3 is CAWSVRLRDFYEQYF. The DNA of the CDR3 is TGTGCCTGGAGTGTCCGTCTCCGGGATTTCTACGAGCAGTACTTC.

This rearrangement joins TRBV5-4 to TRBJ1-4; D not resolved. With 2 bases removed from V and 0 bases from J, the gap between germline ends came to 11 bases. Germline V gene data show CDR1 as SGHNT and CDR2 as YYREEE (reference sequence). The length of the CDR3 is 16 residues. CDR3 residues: CASSFGVPSTNEKLFF. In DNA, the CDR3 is TGTGCCAGCAGCTTCGGGGTCCCGTCAACTAATGAAAAACTGTTTTTT.

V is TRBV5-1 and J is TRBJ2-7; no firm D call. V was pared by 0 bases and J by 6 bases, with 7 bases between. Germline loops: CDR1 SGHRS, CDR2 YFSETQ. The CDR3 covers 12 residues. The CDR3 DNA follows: TGCGCCAGCAGCTTGGACGATACCGAGCAGTACTTC. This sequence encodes CASSLDDTEQYF. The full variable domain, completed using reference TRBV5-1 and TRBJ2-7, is KAGVTQTPRYLIKTRGQQVTLSCSPISGHRSVSWYQQTPGQGLQFLFEYFSETQRNKGNFPGRFSGRQFSNSRSEMNVSTLELGDSALYLCASSLDDTEQYFGPGTRLTVT.

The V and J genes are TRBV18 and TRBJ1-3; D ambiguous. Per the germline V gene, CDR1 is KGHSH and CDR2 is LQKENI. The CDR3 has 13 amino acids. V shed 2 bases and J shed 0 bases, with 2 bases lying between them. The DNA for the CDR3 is TGTGCCAGCTCACCATTCTCTGGAAACACCATATATTTT. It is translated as CASSPFSGNTIYF.

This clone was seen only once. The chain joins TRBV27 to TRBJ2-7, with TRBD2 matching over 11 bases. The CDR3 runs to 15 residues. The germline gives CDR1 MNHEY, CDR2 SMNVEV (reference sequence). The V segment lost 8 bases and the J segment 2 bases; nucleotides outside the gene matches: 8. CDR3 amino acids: CASAIRLAGTYEQYF. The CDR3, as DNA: TGTGCCAGCGCAATCCGACTAGCGGGGACCTACGAGCAGTACTTC.

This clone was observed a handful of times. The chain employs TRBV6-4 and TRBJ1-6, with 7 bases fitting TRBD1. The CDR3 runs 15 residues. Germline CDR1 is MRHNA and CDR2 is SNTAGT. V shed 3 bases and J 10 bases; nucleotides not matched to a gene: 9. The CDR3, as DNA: TGTGCCAGCAGTGAATCCCGGGACAGAGGCTCACCCCTCCACTTT. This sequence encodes CASSESRDRGSPLHF.

CDR3 in DNA: TGTGCCAGCAGCTCCTCGTGGGGGACCCAGTACTTC. Translation: CASSSSWGTQYF. This chain links TRBV7-9 with TRBJ2-5; D not resolved. Germline V lookup: CDR1 SEHNR, CDR2 FQNEAQ (reference sequence). V was pared by 4 bases and J by 7 bases, with 10 bases between. The CDR3 length is 12 residues. Full variable domain (remainder filled in from reference TRBV7-9 and TRBJ2-5): DTGVSQNPRHKITKRGQNVTFRCDPISEHNRLYWYRQTLGQGPEFLTYFQNEAQLEKSRLLSDRFSAERPKGSFSTLEIQRTEQGDSAMYLCASSSSWGTQYFGPGTRLLVL.

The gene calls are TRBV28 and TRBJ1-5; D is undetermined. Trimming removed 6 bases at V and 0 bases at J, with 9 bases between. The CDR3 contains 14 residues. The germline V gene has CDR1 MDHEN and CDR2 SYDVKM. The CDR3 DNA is TGTGCCAGCAGATGGCAATATAGCAATCAGCCCCAGCATTTT. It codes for CASRWQYSNQPQHF.

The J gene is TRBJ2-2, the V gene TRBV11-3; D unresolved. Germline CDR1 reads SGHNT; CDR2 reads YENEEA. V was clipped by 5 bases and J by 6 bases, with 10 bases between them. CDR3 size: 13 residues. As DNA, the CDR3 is TGTGCCAGCAGCCAAAACATAGCCGGGGAGCTGTTTTTT. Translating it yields CASSQNIAGELFF.

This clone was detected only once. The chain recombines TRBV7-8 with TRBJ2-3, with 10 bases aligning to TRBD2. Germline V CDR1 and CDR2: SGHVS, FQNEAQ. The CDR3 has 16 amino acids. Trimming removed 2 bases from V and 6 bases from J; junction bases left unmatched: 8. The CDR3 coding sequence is TGTGCCAGCAGCTTAAGGACTAGCGGTGGGAAGGATACGCAGTATTTT. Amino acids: CASSLRTSGGKDTQYF. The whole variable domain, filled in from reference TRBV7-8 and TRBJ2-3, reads GAGVSQSPRYKVAKRGQDVALRCDPISGHVSLFWYQQALGQGPEFLTYFQNEAQLDKSGLPSDRFFAERPEGSVSTLKIQRTQQEDSAVYLCASSLRTSGGKDTQYFGPGTRLTVL.

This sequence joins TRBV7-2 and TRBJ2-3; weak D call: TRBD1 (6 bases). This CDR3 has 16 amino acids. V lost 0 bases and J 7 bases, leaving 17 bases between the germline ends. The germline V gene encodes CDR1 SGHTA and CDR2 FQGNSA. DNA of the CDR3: TGTGCCAGCAGCTTAGCTCCAGCACCCGACAGGAATACGCAGTATTTT. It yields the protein CASSLAPAPDRNTQYF.

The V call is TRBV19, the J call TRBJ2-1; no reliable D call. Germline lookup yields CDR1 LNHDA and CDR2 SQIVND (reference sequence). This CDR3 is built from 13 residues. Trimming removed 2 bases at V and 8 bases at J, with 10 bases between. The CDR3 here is CASSISSVYEQFF. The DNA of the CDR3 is TGTGCCAGTAGTATATCATCCGTGTATGAGCAGTTCTTC.

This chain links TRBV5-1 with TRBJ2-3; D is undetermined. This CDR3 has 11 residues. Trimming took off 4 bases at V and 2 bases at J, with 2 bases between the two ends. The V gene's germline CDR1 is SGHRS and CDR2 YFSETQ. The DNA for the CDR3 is TGCGCCAGCAGCATCACAGATACGCAGTATTTT. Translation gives CASSITDTQYF. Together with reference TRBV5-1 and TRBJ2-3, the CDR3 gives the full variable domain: KAGVTQTPRYLIKTRGQQVTLSCSPISGHRSVSWYQQTPGQGLQFLFEYFSETQRNKGNFPGRFSGRQFSNSRSEMNVSTLELGDSALYLCASSITDTQYFGPGTRLTVL.

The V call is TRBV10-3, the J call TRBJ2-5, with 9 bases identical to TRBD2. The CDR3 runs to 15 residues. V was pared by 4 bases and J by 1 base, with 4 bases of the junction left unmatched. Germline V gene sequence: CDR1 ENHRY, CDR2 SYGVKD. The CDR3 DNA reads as TGTGCCATCAGTGGACTAGCGGACAGCCAAGAGACCCAGTACTTC. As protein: CAISGLADSQETQYF.

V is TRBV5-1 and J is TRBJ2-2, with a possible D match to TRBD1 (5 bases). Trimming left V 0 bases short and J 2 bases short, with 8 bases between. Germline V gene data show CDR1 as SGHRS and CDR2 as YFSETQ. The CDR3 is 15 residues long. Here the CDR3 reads CASSLVTGNTGELFF. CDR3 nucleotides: TGCGCCAGCAGCTTGGTTACAGGCAACACCGGGGAGCTGTTTTTT.

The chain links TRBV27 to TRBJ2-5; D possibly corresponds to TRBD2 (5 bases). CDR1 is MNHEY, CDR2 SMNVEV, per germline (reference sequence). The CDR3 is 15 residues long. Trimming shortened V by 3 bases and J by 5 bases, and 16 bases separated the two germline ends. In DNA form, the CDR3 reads TGTGCCAGCAGTTTGGCCGGACTCCCCGGGGAGACCCAGTACTTC. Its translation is CASSLAGLPGETQYF.

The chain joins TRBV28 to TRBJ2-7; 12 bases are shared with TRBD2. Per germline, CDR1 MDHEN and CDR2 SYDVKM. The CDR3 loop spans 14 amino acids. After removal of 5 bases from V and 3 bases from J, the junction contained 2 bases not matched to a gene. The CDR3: CASSILAGGYEQYF. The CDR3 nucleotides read TGTGCCAGCAGTATACTAGCGGGAGGCTACGAGCAGTACTTC.

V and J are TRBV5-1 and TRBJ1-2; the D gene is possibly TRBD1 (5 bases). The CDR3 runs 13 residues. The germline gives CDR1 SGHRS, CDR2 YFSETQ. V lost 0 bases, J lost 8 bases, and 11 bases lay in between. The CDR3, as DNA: TGCGCCAGCAGCTTGGGGGGCGCAAACGGCTACACCTTC. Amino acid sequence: CASSLGGANGYTF. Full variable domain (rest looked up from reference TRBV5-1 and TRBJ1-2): KAGVTQTPRYLIKTRGQQVTLSCSPISGHRSVSWYQQTPGQGLQFLFEYFSETQRNKGNFPGRFSGRQFSNSRSEMNVSTLELGDSALYLCASSLGGANGYTFGSGTRLTVV.

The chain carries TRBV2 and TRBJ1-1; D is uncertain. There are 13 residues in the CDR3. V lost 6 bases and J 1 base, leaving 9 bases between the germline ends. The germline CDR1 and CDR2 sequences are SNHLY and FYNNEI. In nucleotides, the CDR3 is TGTGCCAGCAGCTTAGCGTGGAACACTGAAGCTTTCTTT. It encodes CASSLAWNTEAFF.

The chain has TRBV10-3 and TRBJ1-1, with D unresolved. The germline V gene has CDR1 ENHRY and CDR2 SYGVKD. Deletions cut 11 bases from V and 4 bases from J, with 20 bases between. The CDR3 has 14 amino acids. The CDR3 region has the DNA TGTGCCTCCAGCCCCGACCTCTCGGGCACTGAAGCTTTCTTT. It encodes CASSPDLSGTEAFF.

CDR3 DNA sequence: TGTGCCTGGAACAGGGACAGCATGAACACTGAAGCTTTCTTT. It is translated as CAWNRDSMNTEAFF. V is TRBV30 and J is TRBJ1-1, with 7 bases fitting TRBD1. The length of the CDR3 is 14 residues. Germline CDR1 GTSNPN, CDR2 SVGIG (reference sequence). With V trimmed by 4 bases and J by 0 bases, 5 bases remained unmatched.

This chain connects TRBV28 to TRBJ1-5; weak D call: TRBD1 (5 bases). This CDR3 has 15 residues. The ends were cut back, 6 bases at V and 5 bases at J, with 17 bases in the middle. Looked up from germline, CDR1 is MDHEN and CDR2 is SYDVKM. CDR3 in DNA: TGTGCCAGCAGCAACCAAGCAGGGCCCTATCAGCCCCAGCATTTT. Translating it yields CASSNQAGPYQPQHF.

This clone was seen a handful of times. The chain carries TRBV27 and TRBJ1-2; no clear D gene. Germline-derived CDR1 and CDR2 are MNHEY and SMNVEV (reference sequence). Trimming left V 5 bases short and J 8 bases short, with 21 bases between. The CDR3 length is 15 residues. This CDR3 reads CASSPDLGGSEGYTF. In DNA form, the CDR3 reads TGTGCCAGCAGTCCGGACTTAGGTGGGTCAGAAGGCTACACCTTC.

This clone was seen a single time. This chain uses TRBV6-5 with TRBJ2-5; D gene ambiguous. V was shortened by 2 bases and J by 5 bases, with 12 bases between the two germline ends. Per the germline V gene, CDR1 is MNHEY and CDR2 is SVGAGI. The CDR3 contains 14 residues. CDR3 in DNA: TGTGCCAGCAGTTACGACCCCGGTACGGAGACCCAGTACTTC. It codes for CASSYDPGTETQYF.

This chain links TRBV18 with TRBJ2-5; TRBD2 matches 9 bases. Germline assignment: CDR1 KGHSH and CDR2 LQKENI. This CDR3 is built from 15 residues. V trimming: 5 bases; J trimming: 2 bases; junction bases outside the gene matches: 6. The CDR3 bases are TGTGCCAGCTCATTCGCGACTAGCGGTCAAGAGACCCAGTACTTC. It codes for CASSFATSGQETQYF.

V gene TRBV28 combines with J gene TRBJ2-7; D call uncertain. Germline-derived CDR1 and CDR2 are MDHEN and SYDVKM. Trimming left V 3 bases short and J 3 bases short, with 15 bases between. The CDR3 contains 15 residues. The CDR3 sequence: CASSFKARQNYEQYF. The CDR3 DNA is TGTGCCAGCAGTTTCAAGGCTCGGCAGAACTACGAGCAGTACTTC.